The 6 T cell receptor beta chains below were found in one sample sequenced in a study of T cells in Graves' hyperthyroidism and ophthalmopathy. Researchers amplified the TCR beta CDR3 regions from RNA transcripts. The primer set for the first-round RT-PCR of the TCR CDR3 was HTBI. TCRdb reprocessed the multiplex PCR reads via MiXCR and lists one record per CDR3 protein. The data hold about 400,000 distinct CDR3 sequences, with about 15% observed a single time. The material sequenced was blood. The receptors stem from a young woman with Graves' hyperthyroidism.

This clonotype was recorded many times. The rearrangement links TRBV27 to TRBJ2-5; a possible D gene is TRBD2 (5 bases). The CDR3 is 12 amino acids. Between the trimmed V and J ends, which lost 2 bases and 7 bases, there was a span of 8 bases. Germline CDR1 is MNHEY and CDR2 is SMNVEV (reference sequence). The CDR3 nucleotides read TGTGCCAGCAGTTTAACCGGAGGGACCCAGTACTTC. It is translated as CASSLTGGTQYF.

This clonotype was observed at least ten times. The CDR3: CASSLDRAEQFF. CDR3 DNA: TGTGCCAGCAGCTTAGATCGAGCTGAGCAGTTCTTC. This chain uses TRBV11-2 with TRBJ2-1; the D is unclear. V shed 0 bases and J shed 9 bases, with 6 bases lying between them. CDR3 length: 12 amino acids. In germline, CDR1 is SGHAT, CDR2 FQNNGV.

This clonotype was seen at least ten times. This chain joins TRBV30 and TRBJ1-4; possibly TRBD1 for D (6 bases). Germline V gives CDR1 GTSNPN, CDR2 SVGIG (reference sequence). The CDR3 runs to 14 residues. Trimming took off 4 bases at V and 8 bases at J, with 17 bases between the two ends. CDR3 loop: CAWNVRGAGEKLFF. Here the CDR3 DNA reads TGTGCCTGGAACGTCCGGGGGGCCGGGGAAAAACTGTTTTTT.

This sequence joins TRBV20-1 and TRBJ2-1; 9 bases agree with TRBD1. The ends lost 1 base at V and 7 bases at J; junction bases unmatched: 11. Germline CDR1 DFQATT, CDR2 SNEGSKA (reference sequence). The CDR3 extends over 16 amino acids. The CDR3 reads CSARVTWGTGRNEQFF. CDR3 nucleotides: TGCAGTGCTAGAGTCACCTGGGGGACAGGGAGGAATGAGCAGTTCTTC.

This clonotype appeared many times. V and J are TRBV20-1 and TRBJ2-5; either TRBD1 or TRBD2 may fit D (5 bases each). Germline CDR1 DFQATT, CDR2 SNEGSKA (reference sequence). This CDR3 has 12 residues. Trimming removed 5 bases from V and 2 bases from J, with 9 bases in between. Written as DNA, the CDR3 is TGCAGTGCTGGGACGGGGCAAGAGACCCAGTACTTC. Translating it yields CSAGTGQETQYF.

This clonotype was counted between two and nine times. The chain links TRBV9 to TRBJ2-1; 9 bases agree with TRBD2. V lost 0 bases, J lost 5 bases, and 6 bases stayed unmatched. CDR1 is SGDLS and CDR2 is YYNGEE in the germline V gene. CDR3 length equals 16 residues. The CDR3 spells CASSVALSGGDNEQFF. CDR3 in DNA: TGTGCCAGCAGCGTAGCGCTTAGCGGGGGAGACAATGAGCAGTTCTTC.